This T cell receptor beta chain was captured by sequencing in a study of shared clonotypes between healthy human individuals. Notes on the study in general: Naive CD4 clonotype sharing across several donors was approximately 5%.

Clones were sequenced by immunoSEQ multiplex PCR, and TCRdb holds only the in-frame ones, with some missing. The table shows under 1,100,000 clones, with approximately 70% occurring only once. Germline V gene data show CDR1 as MDHEN and CDR2 as SYDVKM. V gave up 6 bases and J gave up 3 bases, with 12 bases separating them. CDR3 length equals 14 residues. Comment on this clone: The antigen is unknown.

This TCR derives from a man between 18 and 29 years old in good health. The chain links TRBV28 to TRBJ1-5; D may be TRBD1 (5 bases). Input material: memory CD4+ T cells sorted from blood. Noted subset: CD45RA-negative fraction. In DNA, the CDR3 is TGTGCCAGCAGATACGAGGGGTCCAATCAGCCCCAGCATTTT. Its protein is CASRYEGSNQPQHF.